These T cell receptor beta chains were read from a single sample in a study of human T cells and chemical hapten exposure. In TCRdb, the RACE reads were re-called with MiXCR into one record per CDR3 protein. The repertoire holds about 350,000 distinct CDR3 sequences, with about 6% as singletons. The sample here was whole blood, taken in connection with sensitization to the hapten diphenylcyclopropenone (DPC). These receptors came from a young woman with alopecia areata. Some clones in this sample may be carry-over from other donors' samples. The CDR3 runs from the conserved cysteine through the conserved F or W. The D gene is left open where the match is weak. Size tells how often a clone was seen (once, few, many) or the class of an expanded clone, and some rows leave it out.

>TRBJ2-6|TRBV5-1|16|.|.
CASSLAGARGANVLTF
TGCGCCAGCAGCTTGGCGGGGGCGCGCGGGGCCAACGTCCTGACTTTC
>TRBJ1-2|TRBV12-3/TRBV12-4|15|.|TRBD1
CASSAAGTGVYGYTF
TGTGCCAGCAGTGCCGCCGGGACAGGGGTCTATGGCTACACCTTC
>TRBJ2-1|TRBV10-3|17|many|TRBD2
CAISESYGRGDYNEQFF
TGTGCCATCAGTGAGTCGTACGGTCGGGGGGACTACAATGAGCAGTTCTTC
>TRBJ2-3|TRBV12-5|16|.|.
CASGLYPRAGADTQYF
TGTGCTAGTGGTTTGTACCCTAGGGCCGGGGCAGATACGCAGTATTTT
>TRBJ2-7|TRBV12-3/TRBV12-4|14|few|.
CASTAQGTSYEQYF
TGTGCCAGCACCGCACAGGGTACCTCCTACGAGCAGTACTTC
>TRBJ1-1|TRBV20-1|12|many|.
CSGLGQIYEAFF
TGCAGCGGACTTGGACAGATCTACGAAGCTTTCTTT
>TRBJ2-7|TRBV2|17|.|TRBD1
CASSKDAGQGHSYEQYF
TGTGCCAGCAGCAAAGATGCGGGACAGGGGCACTCCTACGAGCAGTACTTC
>TRBJ2-7|TRBV7-9|12|many|.
CASRGSTYEQYF
TGTGCCAGCAGGGGCAGTACCTACGAGCAGTACTTC
>TRBJ2-7|TRBV7-9|15|many|TRBD1
CASSLARQGWSEQYF
TGTGCCAGCAGCTTAGCCCGACAGGGATGGAGCGAGCAGTACTTC
>TRBJ1-5|TRBV7-2|15|few|.
CASSLGGILSQPQHF
TGTGCCAGCAGCTTAGGAGGGATACTCAGTCAGCCCCAGCATTTT
>TRBJ2-3|TRBV12-3/TRBV12-4|13|.|.
CASSFYRGDTQYF
TGTGCCAGCAGTTTTTATCGTGGGGATACGCAGTATTTT
>TRBJ1-4|TRBV5-1|13|.|.
CASSLAFNEKLFF
TGCGCCAGCAGCTTGGCCTTTAATGAAAAACTGTTTTTT
>TRBJ2-5|TRBV6-6|15|few|TRBD1
CASSYRTGFQETQYF
TGTGCCAGCAGTTACCGGACAGGGTTTCAAGAGACCCAGTACTTC
>TRBJ2-3|TRBV28|20|.|TRBD2
CASSSLAGGRLGVSTDTQYF
TGTGCCAGCAGTTCCCTAGCGGGGGGCCGTCTCGGAGTTAGCACAGATACGCAGTATTTT
>TRBJ2-7|TRBV6-5|15|many|TRBD1
CASSYSGTGVYEQYF
TGTGCCAGCAGTTACTCCGGGACAGGGGTCTACGAGCAGTACTTC
>TRBJ2-1|TRBV12-3/TRBV12-4|15|many|TRBD1
CASREDRGTYNEQFF
TGTGCCAGCAGAGAGGACAGGGGAACTTACAATGAGCAGTTCTTC
>TRBJ1-1|TRBV6-2/TRBV6-3|14|many|TRBD1
CASSPQGVGTEAFF
TGTGCCAGCAGCCCACAGGGGGTAGGGACTGAAGCTTTCTTT
>TRBJ2-6|TRBV2|19|.|.
CASSEAFSGIGAGANVLTF
TGTGCCAGCAGTGAAGCGTTTTCCGGGATTGGTGCCGGGGCCAACGTCCTGACTTTC
>TRBJ1-5|TRBV12-3/TRBV12-4|15|many|TRBD1
CASSRLGQGNQPQHF
TGTGCCAGCAGTCGTTTGGGACAGGGGAATCAGCCCCAGCATTTT
>TRBJ2-3|TRBV20-1|13|many|TRBD2
CSARLAGGDTQYF
TGCAGTGCGAGACTAGCGGGGGGAGATACGCAGTATTTT
>TRBJ1-5|TRBV7-2|15|many|TRBD1
CASSLPDRGYQPQHF
TGTGCCAGCAGCTTACCGGACAGGGGATATCAGCCCCAGCATTTT